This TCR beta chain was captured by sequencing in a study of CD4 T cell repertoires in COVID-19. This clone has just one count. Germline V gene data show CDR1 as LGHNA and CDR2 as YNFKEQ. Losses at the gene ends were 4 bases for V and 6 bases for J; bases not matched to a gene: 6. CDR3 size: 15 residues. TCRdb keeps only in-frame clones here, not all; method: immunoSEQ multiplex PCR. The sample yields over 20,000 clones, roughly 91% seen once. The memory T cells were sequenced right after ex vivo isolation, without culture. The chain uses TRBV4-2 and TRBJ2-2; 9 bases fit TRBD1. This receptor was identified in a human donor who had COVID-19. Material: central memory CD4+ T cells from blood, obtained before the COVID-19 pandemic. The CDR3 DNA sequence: TGTGCCAGCAGCCTCGGGACAGGGCAAGCCGGGGAGCTGTTTTTT. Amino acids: CASSLGTGQAGELFF.